This TCR beta chain emerged from a study of shared clonotypes between healthy human individuals. Notes on this clone: Its target is not known.

The data were produced by immunoSEQ multiplex PCR, yet TCRdb's version contains in-frame clones alone and is incomplete. The sample holds over a million clones, around 97% seen once. Study-wide results and limits: What naive subsets generally showed was a larger estimated richness than memory subsets showed.

Germline V gene data show CDR1 as SGHTA and CDR2 as FQGNSA. This CDR3 is built from 16 residues. The ends were cut back, 1 base at V and 2 bases at J, with 12 bases in the middle. The sample consisted of naive CD4+ T cells sorted from blood. Sample subset: CD45RA+ positively selected. The clonotype comes from a man younger than 45 in good health. V and J are TRBV7-2 and TRBJ2-1; D is possibly TRBD1 (6 bases). The DNA for the CDR3 is TGTGCCAGCAGCTTAGTGGGGGCGGTTGCCTACAATGAGCAGTTCTTC. This translates into CASSLVGAVAYNEQFF.